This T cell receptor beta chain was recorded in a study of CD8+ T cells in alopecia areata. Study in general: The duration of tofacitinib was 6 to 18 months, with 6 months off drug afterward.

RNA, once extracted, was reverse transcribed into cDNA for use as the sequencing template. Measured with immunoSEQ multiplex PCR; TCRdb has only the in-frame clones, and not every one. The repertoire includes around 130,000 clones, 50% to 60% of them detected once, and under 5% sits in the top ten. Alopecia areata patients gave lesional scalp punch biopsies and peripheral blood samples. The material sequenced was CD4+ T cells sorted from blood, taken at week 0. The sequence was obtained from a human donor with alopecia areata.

This chain's CDR3 is CASSYDISTDTQYF. The CDR3, as DNA: TGCGCCAGCAGCTACGACATAAGCACAGATACGCAGTATTTT. The chain carries TRBV5-1 and TRBJ2-3; the D is unclear. The CDR3 extends over 14 amino acids. CDR1 and CDR2 (germline): SGHRS, YFSETQ. Trimming pared 3 bases from V and 0 bases from J, leaving 8 bases between.